Listed here are 23 T cell receptor beta chains from one sample, sequenced in a study of breast tumors, draining lymph nodes, adjacent tissues. TCRdb called the multiplex PCR reads again in MiXCR, with one record for every CDR3 protein. The table lists about 100,000 distinct CDR3 sequences, less than 25% of them singletons, with roughly 1.2% in the top ten. Axillary draining lymph nodes of breast cancer patients supplied the node samples. The sample taken for sequencing was axillary lymph node tissue. These receptors originate from a female donor with breast cancer. Some clones in this sample may be carry-over from other donors' samples.

This rearrangement joins TRBV28 to TRBJ2-3; possibly TRBD1 or TRBD2 for D (7 bases each). Germline V gene lookup returns CDR1 MDHEN and CDR2 SYDVKM. V was cut by 10 bases and J by 6 bases, with 20 bases left in between. The CDR3 runs to 14 residues. Here the CDR3 reads CATHRGGVVDTQYF. The CDR3 coding sequence is TGTGCCACCCACAGGGGAGGGGTGGTCGATACGCAGTATTTT.

This clonotype was observed at least ten times. V and J are TRBV9 and TRBJ2-7; 10 bases map to TRBD1. This CDR3 is built from 16 residues. V gave up 4 bases and J gave up 7 bases; unmatched junction bases: 14. Germline V lookup: CDR1 SGDLS, CDR2 YYNGEE. The CDR3 is CASSTRGTGERGEQYF. CDR3 sequence (DNA): TGTGCCAGCAGCACCCGAGGGACAGGGGAGCGGGGTGAGCAGTACTTC.

There are many counts of this clonotype. This chain joins TRBV10-2 and TRBJ1-5; weak D call: TRBD1 (5 bases). V dropped 0 bases and J dropped 6 bases, with 9 bases sitting between them. The germline V gene encodes CDR1 WSHSY and CDR2 SAAADI. The CDR3 spans 14 residues. The CDR3 coding sequence is TGCGCCAGCAGTGAGTCGGGAGGGGTTCAGCCCCAGCATTTT. Its translation is CASSESGGVQPQHF.

This clonotype was counted ten times or more. The V gene is TRBV2, the J gene TRBJ2-5; 10 bases match TRBD2. This CDR3 is 14 amino acids long. Germline lookup yields CDR1 SNHLY and CDR2 FYNNEI. Unmatched junction bases numbered 1, after V lost 4 bases and J lost 2 bases. The CDR3 loop reads CASSGAGGQETQYF. The DNA of the CDR3 is TGTGCCAGCAGTGGAGCGGGGGGGCAAGAGACCCAGTACTTC.

The chain uses TRBV20-1 and TRBJ1-1, with TRBD1 as a possible D gene (6 bases). Germline V gene sequence: CDR1 DFQATT, CDR2 SNEGSKA (reference sequence). With 2 bases removed from V and 3 bases from J, the gap between germline ends came to 10 bases. The CDR3 contains 13 residues. For the CDR3, the DNA is TGCAGTGCTAGATCAGGGGATTACACTGAAGCTTTCTTT. As protein: CSARSGDYTEAFF.

Concerning this clonotype: A much larger clone is a single base away; this may be a read error. No conserved phenylalanine or tryptophan is present at the end of the CDR3, so a read error is the likely explanation. V usage is TRBV5-1 and J usage is TRBJ2-2; D perhaps matches TRBD1 (5 bases). The CDR3 spans 15 residues. CDR1 and CDR2 (germline): SGHRS, YFSETQ. Trimming removed 0 bases at V and 4 bases at J, with 10 bases between. CDR3 DNA: TGCGCCAGCAGCTTGGTGGGGCAAATCACCGGGGAGCTGTTTTCT. Translation: CASSLVGQITGELFS.

This clonotype came up many times. The J gene is TRBJ2-3, the V gene TRBV5-4; weak D call: TRBD2 (5 bases). V was cut by 0 bases and J by 2 bases, with 7 bases left in between. The CDR3 is 14 residues long. CDR1 and CDR2 (germline): SGHNT, YYREEE (reference sequence). CDR3 in amino acids: CASSLALATDTQYF. CDR3 DNA sequence: TGTGCCAGCAGCTTGGCTCTAGCCACAGATACGCAGTATTTT.

The chain carries TRBV11-2 and TRBJ2-7; D is perhaps TRBD2 (6 bases). The CDR3 is 15 residues long. The germline V and J ends were trimmed by 5 bases and 2 bases, with 16 bases remaining between them. Germline V lookup: CDR1 SGHAT, CDR2 FQNNGV. The CDR3 reads CASSPISGSAYEQYF. The CDR3, as DNA: TGTGCCAGCAGCCCCATAAGCGGGTCCGCCTACGAGCAGTACTTC. Full variable domain (missing parts from reference TRBV11-2 and TRBJ2-7): EAGVAQSPRYKIIEKRQSVAFWCNPISGHATLYWYQQILGQGPKLLIQFQNNGVVDDSQLPKDRFSAERLKGVDSTLKIQPAKLEDSAVYLCASSPISGSAYEQYFGPGTRLTVT.

This clonotype was detected ten times or more. This chain joins TRBV6-1 and TRBJ1-6; the match to TRBD1 covers 7 bases. CDR3 length: 15 amino acids. Trimming took 2 bases from V and 7 from J; bases not matched to a gene: 5. From germline, CDR1 is MNHNS and CDR2 SASEGT. DNA for the CDR3: TGTGCCAGCAGTGAACGGAGGGGGCTAAATTCACCCCTCCACTTT. As protein: CASSERRGLNSPLHF.

This clonotype was seen ten or more times. The chain joins TRBV7-3 to TRBJ2-1; no clear D gene. Trimming shortened V by 5 bases and J by 0 bases, and 20 bases separated the two germline ends. The CDR3 is 18 residues long. Germline CDR1 reads SGHTA; CDR2 reads FQGTGA. In nucleotides, the CDR3 is TGTGCCAGCAGCCCGCGGACGGACCACCTTAGCTCCTACAATGAGCAGTTCTTC. This encodes CASSPRTDHLSSYNEQFF.

This clonotype has at least ten counts. The chain uses TRBV6-5 and TRBJ2-3; D remains ambiguous. The germline V and J ends were trimmed by 8 bases and 4 bases, with 10 bases remaining between them. CDR1 is MNHEY, CDR2 SVGAGI, per germline. The CDR3 is 12 residues long. The chain's CDR3 is CASGEVPDTQYF. The CDR3 region has the DNA TGTGCCAGCGGCGAGGTCCCAGATACGCAGTATTTT.

This clonotype showed up many times. An end of the junction does not agree with germline; a read error may underlie this. CDR3 sequence (DNA): TGTGCCAGCAGCCAACCCGGACCTCAAGCTCACTTC. Residues: CASSQPGPQAHF. The chain recombines TRBV7-2 with TRBJ2-5; D is undetermined. CDR1 is SGHTA and CDR2 is FQGNSA in the germline V gene. The CDR3 runs 12 residues.

This clonotype was picked up many times. V usage is TRBV27 and J usage is TRBJ1-5; tentatively, D is TRBD1 (6 bases). The germline V and J ends were trimmed by 8 bases and 0 bases, with 8 bases remaining between them. The length of the CDR3 is 13 residues. Germline V CDR1 and CDR2: MNHEY, SMNVEV (reference sequence). The CDR3 loop is CASGGLSNQPQHF. The CDR3 DNA is TGTGCCAGCGGGGGCCTTAGCAATCAGCCCCAGCATTTT.

This clonotype has a count of ten or more. This sequence joins TRBV4-1 and TRBJ2-7, with D possibly being TRBD1 (5 bases). The CDR3 has 15 residues. V gave up 1 base and J gave up 6 bases, with 16 bases separating them. The germline CDR1 and CDR2 sequences are MGHRA and YSYEKL. CDR3 nucleotide sequence: TGCGCCAGCAGCCAAGTAGGGGTCAGGGTGGCCGAGCAGTACTTC. It translates to CASSQVGVRVAEQYF.

This clonotype has a count of ten or more. The V call is TRBV7-3, the J call TRBJ2-1, with D hard to call. V was pared by 0 bases and J by 4 bases, with 4 bases between. Germline V gives CDR1 SGHTA, CDR2 FQGTGA. The CDR3 consists of 13 residues. CDR3 loop: CASSLTQYNEQFF. CDR3 DNA: TGTGCCAGCAGCTTAACTCAGTACAATGAGCAGTTCTTC.

Comments on this clonotype: A much larger clone lies a single base off, so this may be a read error. The V gene is TRBV11-2, the J gene TRBJ2-7; D unclear. The CDR3 is 14 residues long. Germline values: CDR1 SGHAT, CDR2 FQNNGV. With 6 bases removed from V and 3 bases from J, the gap between germline ends came to 15 bases. This CDR3 reads CASRPRTRIYEQYF. CDR3 nucleotides: TGTGCCAGCAGGCCCAGAACAAGAATCTACGAGCAGTACTTC.

To note about this clonotype: This may arise from a read error, as a much more abundant clone is one base away. This sequence joins TRBV30 and TRBJ2-7; tentative D call: TRBD1 (6 bases). CDR3 size: 13 residues. The germline CDR1 and CDR2 sequences are GTSNPN and SVGIG (reference sequence). As DNA, the CDR3 is TGTGCCTGGACCGGGACATACACCTACGCGCAGTACTTC. It encodes CAWTGTYTYAQYF.

The table lists this clonotype with many counts. The chain joins TRBV6-5 to TRBJ2-7; D might be TRBD1 (6 bases). Per the germline V gene, CDR1 is MNHEY and CDR2 is SVGAGI. With 5 bases removed from V and 3 bases from J, the gap between germline ends came to 14 bases. The length of the CDR3 is 14 residues. CDR3 coding DNA: TGTGCCAGCAGTAAACAGGGACCTAACTACGAGCAGTACTTC. Translation gives CASSKQGPNYEQYF.

This clonotype came up many times. V gene TRBV12-3 or TRBV12-4 combines with J gene TRBJ2-7; perhaps TRBD1 as D (6 bases). This CDR3 comprises 12 residues. V was clipped by 6 bases and J by 3 bases, with 9 bases between them. This CDR3 is CASRGGDYEQYF. CDR3 in DNA: TGTGCCAGCAGAGGGGGAGACTACGAGCAGTACTTC.

In its sample, this clonotype was seen many times. The chain links TRBV19 to TRBJ2-5; D unclear. Germline V gene sequence: CDR1 LNHDA, CDR2 SQIVND (reference sequence). The germline V and J ends were trimmed by 3 bases and 6 bases, with 14 bases remaining between them. The CDR3 is made up of 14 amino acids. CDR3 region: CASSISGSGKTQYF. Written as DNA, the CDR3 is TGTGCCAGTAGTATTAGTGGGTCTGGGAAGACCCAGTACTTC.

In the case of this clonotype: A single base separates this from a much larger clone, so it may be a read error. V gene TRBV12-3 or TRBV12-4 combines with J gene TRBJ1-3, with D maybe TRBD1 (6 bases). V lost 3 bases, J lost 0 bases, and 9 bases lay in between. The CDR3 extends over 15 amino acids. CDR3 region: CASSFWGASGNTIYF. The CDR3 nucleotides read TGTGCCAGCAGTTTCTGGGGGGCCTCTGGAAACACCATATATTTT.

A word on this clonotype: It may be a read error: a sequence one base away is much more abundant. The chain employs TRBV27 and TRBJ2-1; D is perhaps TRBD1 (5 bases). V lost 8 bases and J lost 5, with 10 bases in between. The germline V gene has CDR1 MNHEY and CDR2 SMNVEV (reference sequence). The CDR3 runs 12 residues. The CDR3 nucleotides are TGTGCCAGCGGCAGGGCCCACAATGAGCAGTTCTTC. Protein: CASGRAHNEQFF.

In regard to this clonotype: Being one base from a much bigger clone, this may be a read error. V gene TRBV6-1 combines with J gene TRBJ1-2; 11 positions match TRBD1. This CDR3 has 16 residues. The trim removed 0 bases at V and 8 bases at J, leaving 8 bases unmatched. Germline V lookup: CDR1 MNHNS, CDR2 SASEGT. The CDR3 bases are TGTGCCAGCAGTGAAGCGCCTCTCGGGACAGGGGGAGGCTACACCTTC. This encodes CASSEAPLGTGGGYTF.